These 23 T cell receptor beta chains came from one sample sequenced in a study of blood T cell repertoires in COVID-19. Clones were sequenced by immunoSEQ multiplex PCR, and TCRdb holds only the in-frame ones, with some missing. The sample shows approximately 50,000 clones, nearly 95% of them seen only once. Sequencing was performed on peripheral blood. The receptors stem from a man aged 45 to 65 with active COVID-19.

The chain couples TRBV6-2 or TRBV6-3 to TRBJ2-1; 7 bases align to TRBD2. V lost 2 bases, J lost 6 bases, and 7 bases stayed unmatched. The germline V gene has CDR1 MNHEY and CDR2 SVGEGT. This CDR3 has 15 residues. CDR3 nucleotide sequence: TGTGCCAGCAGTTACGGGTCGGCGGGAGTCAATGAGCAGTTCTTC. It codes for CASSYGSAGVNEQFF.

This clone has a single count. This chain links TRBV11-3 with TRBJ2-7; a possible D gene is TRBD2 (7 bases). Deletions cut 4 bases from V and 4 bases from J, with 17 bases between. Germline V gene data show CDR1 as SGHNT and CDR2 as YENEEA. The CDR3 consists of 15 residues. Here the CDR3 reads CASSSPGLQGYEQYF. The CDR3 region has the DNA TGTGCCAGCAGCTCCCCGGGACTACAGGGATACGAGCAGTACTTC.

This clone showed up just once. The chain recombines TRBV30 with TRBJ1-4; 8 bases are shared with TRBD1. Germline CDR1 reads GTSNPN; CDR2 reads SVGIG (reference sequence). CDR3 length: 12 residues. In nucleotides, the CDR3 is TGTGCTCTGCAGGGGGCGTTGAGTTCTCTGTTTTTT. Translated: CALQGALSSLFF.

The gene calls are TRBV29-1 and TRBJ2-6, with D perhaps matching TRBD1 (6 bases). CDR3 length: 15 amino acids. The V end lost 6 bases, the J end lost 4 bases, and 16 bases lay between the germline ends. Per the germline V gene, CDR1 is SQVTM and CDR2 is ANQGSEA. CDR3 DNA: TGCAGCGTCGTATCCAGGGGTTCCGGGGCCAACGTCCTGACTTTC. Protein sequence: CSVVSRGSGANVLTF.

The J gene is TRBJ1-4, the V gene TRBV25-1; the D gene is possibly TRBD1 (6 bases). There are 14 residues in the CDR3. V was pared by 7 bases and J by 4 bases, with 13 bases between. The germline V gene has CDR1 MGHDK and CDR2 SYGVNS. The CDR3 loop reads CASMDSLFNEKLFF. CDR3 in DNA: TGTGCCAGCATGGACAGTCTCTTTAATGAAAAACTGTTTTTT.

The chain carries TRBV4-1 and TRBJ2-1; 14 bases line up with TRBD2. V shed 1 base, J shed 9 bases, and the junction held 8 bases outside the gene matches. The V gene's germline CDR1 is MGHRA and CDR2 YSYEKL. The CDR3 extends over 17 amino acids. DNA of the CDR3: TGCGCCAGCAGCCAAGGACTAGCGGGGGGGCCACGCAGTGAGCAGTTCTTC. This gives the protein CASSQGLAGGPRSEQFF.

The gene calls are TRBV4-1 and TRBJ1-1, with a tentative D call TRBD1 (6 bases). V was trimmed by 6 bases and J by 0 bases, leaving 14 bases between them. The germline V gene encodes CDR1 MGHRA and CDR2 YSYEKL. The CDR3 extends over 15 amino acids. CDR3 bases: TGCGCCAGCAGACCGGCCGGGACACTGAACACTGAAGCTTTCTTT. Translation: CASRPAGTLNTEAFF.

This chain links TRBV5-1 with TRBJ1-5; weak D call: TRBD1 (6 bases). The CDR3 totals 13 residues. Trimming took 4 bases from V and 7 from J, leaving 12 bases between them. Looked up from germline, CDR1 is SGHRS and CDR2 is YFSETQ. In DNA form, the CDR3 reads TGCGCCAGCAGCCCAGGGGAAGGGCAGCCCCAGCATTTT. Translation: CASSPGEGQPQHF. Filled out from reference TRBV5-1 and TRBJ1-5, the complete variable domain reads KAGVTQTPRYLIKTRGQQVTLSCSPISGHRSVSWYQQTPGQGLQFLFEYFSETQRNKGNFPGRFSGRQFSNSRSEMNVSTLELGDSALYLCASSPGEGQPQHFGDGTRLSIL.

The chain employs TRBV10-2 and TRBJ1-2; 7 nucleotides line up with TRBD1. Germline lookup yields CDR1 WSHSY and CDR2 SAAADI. The length of the CDR3 is 14 residues. The V and J ends lost 7 bases and 2 bases, in that order; junction bases with no gene match: 7. The CDR3 region is CASIQGPANYGYTF. The CDR3, as DNA: TGCGCCAGCATACAGGGGCCTGCAAACTATGGCTACACCTTC.

The chain couples TRBV28 to TRBJ2-7, with unresolved D. Germline CDR1 reads MDHEN; CDR2 reads SYDVKM. The CDR3 is 15 residues long. Trimming took 8 bases from V and 6 from J, leaving 23 bases between them. The CDR3 sequence is CASSLRYRSSFEQYF. CDR3 coding DNA: TGTGCCAGCTCTCTGCGGTATCGTTCTTCGTTCGAGCAGTACTTC.

The chain recombines TRBV28 with TRBJ1-2, with D hard to call. Germline loops: CDR1 MDHEN, CDR2 SYDVKM. Between the trimmed V and J ends, which lost 6 bases and 4 bases, there was a span of 12 bases. This CDR3 is 13 amino acids long. CDR3 residues: CASRTEGTYGYTF. DNA for the CDR3: TGTGCCAGCAGAACCGAGGGAACCTATGGCTACACCTTC.

This clone occurred once. The chain carries TRBV7-9 and TRBJ2-7, with 12 bases aligning to TRBD2. Losses at the gene ends were 4 bases for V and 4 bases for J; bases not matched to a gene: 2. The CDR3 is 14 amino acids. CDR1 and CDR2 (germline): SEHNR, FQNEAQ (reference sequence). The CDR3 sequence: CASSSGLAGYEQYF. The CDR3 nucleotides read TGTGCCAGCAGCTCCGGACTAGCGGGATACGAGCAGTACTTC.

This clone was counted a few times. The chain couples TRBV6-2 or TRBV6-3 to TRBJ2-7, with D possibly TRBD1 on 6 matching bases. The CDR3 spans 15 residues. V dropped 2 bases and J dropped 3 bases, with 14 bases sitting between them. The germline CDR1 and CDR2 sequences are MNHEY and SVGEGT. CDR3 nucleotide sequence: TGTGCCAGCAGTTACGTGGGCGGACAGAACTACGAGCAGTACTTC. Protein: CASSYVGGQNYEQYF.

This clone was seen once. The V call is TRBV7-8, the J call TRBJ2-1; 10 nucleotides match TRBD2. Germline CDR1 reads SGHVS; CDR2 reads FQNEAQ. Losses at the gene ends were 5 bases for V and 12 bases for J; bases not matched to a gene: 13. There are 15 residues in the CDR3. CDR3 DNA sequence: TGTGCCAGCAGCCAAACTAGCGGGGTTTTAATGGTGCAGTTCTTC. Protein: CASSQTSGVLMVQFF.

This clone appeared a single time. V gene TRBV25-1 combines with J gene TRBJ1-6; 7 bases match TRBD1. Germline CDR1 and CDR2: MGHDK and SYGVNS. CDR3 size: 17 residues. Trimming removed 10 bases from V and 0 bases from J; junction bases left unmatched: 12. CDR3 sequence (DNA): TGTGCCACCCGAGGAGGGGGCTTCTACTCCTATAATTCACCCCTCCACTTT. It codes for CATRGGGFYSYNSPLHF.

The rearrangement joins TRBV29-1 to TRBJ2-1, with D possibly being TRBD2 (5 bases). The CDR3 contains 11 residues. V lost 4 bases to trimming and J lost 8 bases, with 9 bases between them. Germline-derived CDR1 and CDR2 are SQVTM and ANQGSEA. Here the CDR3 reads CSVGRRDEQFF. CDR3 bases: TGCAGCGTTGGCCGGCGGGATGAGCAGTTCTTC.

The chain employs TRBV4-1 and TRBJ2-3; D possibly corresponds to TRBD1 (6 bases). Germline V gene sequence: CDR1 MGHRA, CDR2 YSYEKL. V shed 2 bases and J shed 0 bases, with 15 bases lying between them. CDR3 size: 17 residues. CDR3 sequence reads: CASSQLKGTGSTDTQYF. As DNA, the CDR3 is TGCGCCAGCAGCCAATTGAAGGGAACAGGGAGCACAGATACGCAGTATTTT.

The chain couples TRBV27 to TRBJ1-1, with TRBD1 matching 10 bases. In germline, CDR1 is MNHEY, CDR2 SMNVEV (reference sequence). J lost 5 bases, V lost 0 bases, and 12 bases had no gene match. The CDR3 consists of 18 residues. CDR3 protein: CASSLSGTGEHWVTEAFF. The CDR3 nucleotides read TGTGCCAGCAGTTTATCGGGGACAGGGGAACATTGGGTTACTGAAGCTTTCTTT.

The rearrangement uses TRBV7-9 and TRBJ2-5; TRBD1 is a possible D gene (5 bases). Trimming pared 4 bases from V and 5 bases from J, leaving 14 bases between. Germline CDR1 SEHNR, CDR2 FQNEAQ (reference sequence). The CDR3 runs 14 residues. CDR3 residues: CASSSYRLEETQYF. In DNA form, the CDR3 reads TGTGCCAGCAGCTCCTACAGGCTGGAGGAGACCCAGTACTTC. Full variable domain (rest looked up from reference TRBV7-9 and TRBJ2-5): DTGVSQNPRHKITKRGQNVTFRCDPISEHNRLYWYRQTLGQGPEFLTYFQNEAQLEKSRLLSDRFSAERPKGSFSTLEIQRTEQGDSAMYLCASSSYRLEETQYFGPGTRLLVL.

The V call is TRBV11-3, the J call TRBJ2-1; possibly TRBD2 for D (5 bases). V was clipped by 1 base and J by 0 bases, with 22 bases between them. The germline gives CDR1 SGHNT, CDR2 YENEEA. The CDR3 is 20 amino acids. CDR3 region: CASSLVPRFGLFSSYNEQFF. The DNA of the CDR3 is TGTGCCAGCAGCTTAGTCCCTCGGTTCGGACTTTTTAGCTCCTACAATGAGCAGTTCTTC.

The V call is TRBV11-3, the J call TRBJ2-2; TRBD1 matches at 9 bases. CDR3 length equals 16 residues. Germline V gene lookup returns CDR1 SGHNT and CDR2 YENEEA. Trimming took 1 base from V and 4 from J; bases not matched to a gene: 4. This CDR3 reads CASSLGDRVGTGELFF. For the CDR3, the DNA is TGTGCCAGCAGCTTAGGGGACAGGGTAGGCACCGGGGAGCTGTTTTTT.

The chain joins TRBV18 to TRBJ1-1, with D perhaps TRBD1 (5 bases). The CDR3 runs to 13 residues. V was cut by 10 bases and J by 4 bases, with 16 bases left in between. Per germline, CDR1 KGHSH and CDR2 LQKENI. The CDR3 protein is CATRQGSGTEAFF. Written as DNA, the CDR3 is TGTGCCACCCGTCAGGGTTCCGGCACTGAAGCTTTCTTT.

The chain carries TRBV5-4 and TRBJ2-5, with 13 bases fitting TRBD2. V trimming: 2 bases; J trimming: 0 bases; junction bases outside the gene matches: 7. This CDR3 comprises 18 residues. Germline values: CDR1 SGHNT, CDR2 YYREEE (reference sequence). CDR3 DNA: TGTGCCAGCAGCTTACGACTAGCGGGGGGTTTGTACCAAGAGACCCAGTACTTC. Translating gives CASSLRLAGGLYQETQYF.